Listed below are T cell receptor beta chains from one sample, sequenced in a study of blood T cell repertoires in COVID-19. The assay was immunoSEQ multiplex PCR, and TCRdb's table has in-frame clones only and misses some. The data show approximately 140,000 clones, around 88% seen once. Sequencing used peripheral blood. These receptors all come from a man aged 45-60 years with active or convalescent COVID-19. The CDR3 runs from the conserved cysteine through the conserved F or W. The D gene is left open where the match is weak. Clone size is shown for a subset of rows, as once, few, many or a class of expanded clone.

CDR3 protein: CASNVEPGLLNNEQFF
CDR3 DNA: TGCGCCAGCAATGTCGAGCCGGGATTATTAAACAATGAGCAGTTCTTC
clone size: .
V gene: TRBV10-2
D gene: .
J gene: TRBJ2-1

CDR3 protein: CASSQTAASGSTDTQYF
CDR3 DNA: TGCGCCAGCAGCCAGACCGCCGCCAGCGGGTCCACAGATACGCAGTATTTT
clone size: .
V gene: TRBV4-1
D gene: .
J gene: TRBJ2-3

CDR3 protein: CASGHRGDEQYF
CDR3 DNA: TGTGCTAGTGGGCACAGGGGGGATGAGCAGTACTTC
clone size: few
V gene: TRBV12-5
D gene: TRBD1
J gene: TRBJ2-7

CDR3 protein: CASSQGGGLAGDWADTQYF
CDR3 DNA: TGCGCCAGCAGCCAAGGAGGGGGGCTAGCGGGGGATTGGGCAGATACGCAGTATTTT
clone size: .
V gene: TRBV4-3
D gene: TRBD2
J gene: TRBJ2-3

CDR3 protein: CASSLTGEGSEAFF
CDR3 DNA: TGCGCCAGCAGCCTTACCGGGGAAGGCTCTGAAGCTTTCTTT
clone size: once
V gene: TRBV4-3
D gene: .
J gene: TRBJ1-1

CDR3 protein: CASSPAGTSGAGEQFF
CDR3 DNA: TGCGCCAGCAGTCCTGCCGGGACTAGCGGGGCCGGTGAGCAGTTCTTC
clone size: .
V gene: TRBV10-2
D gene: TRBD2
J gene: TRBJ2-1

CDR3 protein: CASSSGTSGTLGTDTQYF
CDR3 DNA: TGTGCCAGCAGCTCCGGGACTAGCGGGACTTTGGGCACAGATACGCAGTATTTT
clone size: .
V gene: TRBV28
D gene: TRBD2
J gene: TRBJ2-3

CDR3 protein: CASSLNLRRGETQYF
CDR3 DNA: TGTGCCAGCAGCTTAAATCTTAGGCGCGGGGAGACCCAGTACTTC
clone size: .
V gene: TRBV7-4
D gene: .
J gene: TRBJ2-5

CDR3 protein: CSVDLYRRETQYF
CDR3 DNA: TGCAGCGTTGACCTTTACAGGAGAGAGACCCAGTACTTC
clone size: .
V gene: TRBV29-1
D gene: .
J gene: TRBJ2-5

CDR3 protein: CASSIEGAGAGEQYF
CDR3 DNA: TGTGCCAGTAGTATAGAAGGAGCGGGAGCTGGGGAGCAGTACTTC
clone size: .
V gene: TRBV19
D gene: TRBD2
J gene: TRBJ2-7

CDR3 protein: CATSGGPYEQYF
CDR3 DNA: TGTGCCACCAGCGGCGGCCCCTACGAGCAGTACTTC
clone size: .
V gene: TRBV24-1
D gene: .
J gene: TRBJ2-7

CDR3 protein: CASSPPTIGNTEAFF
CDR3 DNA: TGTGCCAGCTCACCACCGACTATAGGGAACACTGAAGCTTTCTTT
clone size: once
V gene: TRBV18
D gene: .
J gene: TRBJ1-1

CDR3 protein: CASSFGQRGSGELFF
CDR3 DNA: TGCGCCAGCAGCTTCGGTCAGCGGGGCTCCGGGGAGCTGTTTTTT
clone size: .
V gene: TRBV5-1
D gene: TRBD2
J gene: TRBJ2-2

CDR3 protein: CASSAKRGAGTDTQYF
CDR3 DNA: TGTGCCAGCAGCGCAAAGCGGGGGGCCGGCACAGATACGCAGTATTTT
clone size: once
V gene: TRBV5-4
D gene: TRBD2
J gene: TRBJ2-3